Included here is one T cell receptor beta chain sequence, with context. Its antigen is undetermined. These data are taken from a study of response to subunit inactivated influenza vaccine. Whole-study findings and limits: It was suggested by the authors that few new T cells are recruited by each seasonal influenza vaccination.

MiXCR, run by TCRdb on the RT-PCR reads, gives a single entry per CDR3 protein. The profile covers 550,000 to 800,000 distinct CDR3 sequences, with approximately 15% appearing a single time and approximately 10% taken by the ten largest. This TCR derives from a man aged 50 or older who received an inactivated influenza vaccine. Sample: PBMCs from blood, taken approximately 12 days after vaccination.

The CDR3 coding sequence is TGCAGCGGGGGGGACAGGGTAGTCCTAAGCTCCTACAATGAGCAGTTCTTC. It translates to CSGGDRVVLSSYNEQFF. The chain carries TRBV29-1 and TRBJ2-1; TRBD1 agrees at 9 bases. Germline assignment: CDR1 SQVTM and CDR2 ANQGSEA. This CDR3 spans 17 amino acids. The junction had 13 bases not matched to a gene; V was cut back by 7 bases and J by 0 bases.